This T cell receptor beta chain was recorded in a study of cytomegalovirus exposure and HLA in healthy donors. Study-wide points: A likely sequencing artifact accounted for one observed cluster of highly shared sequence variants. In a later analysis, a missense DCLRE1C variant was linked to TCR beta V- and J-gene trimming. In a later analysis, common viral pathogens appeared linked to several of the most significant clusters.

It was with 60 Vbeta and 13 Jbeta primers that the PCR ran. TCRdb's copy holds only in-frame clones and misses some; the assay was immunoSEQ multiplex PCR. The data show about 110,000 clones, about 70% seen once. This clone was observed a few times. Its target is unknown. The sample taken for sequencing was PBMCs. This TCR came from a female donor in good health and CMV-seronegative.

The CDR3 DNA sequence: TGTGCCAGCAGCAAACAGGGGGGGAATGAGCAGTTCTTC. Translation gives CASSKQGGNEQFF. This chain joins TRBV11-3 and TRBJ2-1, with D possibly being TRBD1 (8 bases). CDR1 is SGHNT and CDR2 is YENEEA in the germline V gene. The length of the CDR3 is 13 residues. V lost 5 bases, J lost 7 bases, and 12 bases lay in between.